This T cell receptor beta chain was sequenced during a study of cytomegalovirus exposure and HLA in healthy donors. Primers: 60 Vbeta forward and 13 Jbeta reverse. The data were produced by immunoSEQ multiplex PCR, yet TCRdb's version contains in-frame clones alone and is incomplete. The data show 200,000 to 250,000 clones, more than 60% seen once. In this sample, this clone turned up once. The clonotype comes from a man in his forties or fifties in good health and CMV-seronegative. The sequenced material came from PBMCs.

The CDR3 DNA is TGTGCCAGCAGCCGACGAGGGGGACAGTTGAACACTGAAGCTTTCTTT. It encodes CASSRRGGQLNTEAFF. The chain couples TRBV7-6 to TRBJ1-1; 7 nucleotides match TRBD1. With 5 bases clipped from V and 0 bases from J, the junction kept 9 bases outside the gene matches. The CDR3 is 16 amino acids. Germline lookup yields CDR1 SGHVS and CDR2 FNYEAQ.